This TCR beta chain comes out of a study of cytomegalovirus exposure and HLA in healthy donors. A note on this clone: Germline and junction disagree at one end, which may indicate a read error.

The study ran its PCR with 60 Vbeta and 13 Jbeta primers. Assay used: immunoSEQ multiplex PCR; TCRdb lists only in-frame clones, some missing. The sample contains some 98,000 clones, roughly 80% of which appear only once. The sample taken for sequencing was PBMCs. The receptor comes from a man aged 35 to 55 in good health and CMV-seronegative.

As DNA, the CDR3 is TGTTCCAGCAGCTTAGCGGCAGGGCCTAATCAGCCCCAGCATTTT. Protein: CSSSLAAGPNQPQHF. J is TRBJ1-5 and V is TRBV7-9; tentatively, D is TRBD1 (5 bases). This CDR3 is built from 15 residues. Germline V CDR1 and CDR2: SEHNR, FQNEAQ (reference sequence).